The sequence of this TCR beta chain was determined in a study of blood T cells in healthy people across ages. Study-wide context: Researchers report that template switching captured about one barcoded beta molecule per two T cells. Study-level points and caveats: Among long-lived donors, naive CD4+ cells were more numerous and diversity higher than in aged donors.

V lost 5 bases, J lost 5 bases, and 24 bases lay in between. The CDR3 sequence is 17 residues long. Per the germline V gene, CDR1 is MNHEY and CDR2 is SMNVEV (reference sequence). Remarks on this clonotype: Its antigen is still unknown.

Sample-barcoded 5' priming and a J-beta primer mix drove a second PCR of about 6 to 11 cycles. A tag from a template-switch adaptor with 12 random nucleotides marked each cDNA molecule. TCRdb independently ran MiXCR on the 5' RACE reads; one entry per CDR3 protein. The table has about 640,000 distinct CDR3 sequences, around three fifths seen once. The chain carries TRBV27 and TRBJ1-2; D unresolved. Sequencing input: blood. The TCR was taken from a man aged 55 to 69 in good health. The CDR3, as DNA: TGTGCCAGCAGTCCTATCCCCGGAAAAGAGGGATATTATGGCTACACCTTC. This sequence encodes CASSPIPGKEGYYGYTF.